This T cell receptor (beta chain) was obtained from a study of shared clonotypes between healthy human individuals. Study information: CD4 naive and CD4 memory each took three plates per donor, while CD8 naive took two and CD8 memory one.

This clone came up once. Its antigen is currently unknown. Findings of the study overall: Relative to their counterparts shared across all four donors, non-shared clonotypes exhibited diminished generation probabilities. Expectations were that clonotype sharing among donors would be affected by sequencing depth.

Repertoires were generated with immunoSEQ multiplex PCR, while TCRdb's copy carries only in-frame clones and drops some. The sample carries around 1.1 million clones, about 80% recorded once. V was shortened by 5 bases and J by 5 bases, with 13 bases between the two germline ends. CDR3 length: 14 amino acids. Germline loops: CDR1 SEHNR, CDR2 FQNEAQ (reference sequence). The chain is built from TRBV7-9 and TRBJ1-3, with a weak D call TRBD1 (6 bases). The receptor's source is a man younger than 35 in good health. Some clones in this sample may be carry-over from other donors' samples. The sequenced sample was memory CD4+ T cells from PBMCs. This sample's subset: CD45RA-negative fraction. The CDR3 DNA is TGTGCCAGCAGCGAGACACAGGGTCGAAACACCATATATTTT. This gives the protein CASSETQGRNTIYF.